The clone carrying this TCR beta chain was seen a few times. Its antigen is as yet unknown. Germline loops: CDR1 LNHDA, CDR2 SQIVND (reference sequence). Trimming took 1 base from V and 8 from J, leaving 9 bases between them. The CDR3 consists of 13 residues. Expressed TCRB transcripts were sequenced because the entire RNA isolate underwent reverse transcription. Data came from immunoSEQ multiplex PCR; TCRdb stores just in-frame clones and leaves some out. Of almost 350,000 clones in the sample, approximately 9.7% were seen once. The record originates from a study of beta chain features in type 1 diabetes. Whole-study results and caveats: Cells carrying high TCR expression could end up over-represented when cDNA is sequenced. Moderate but significant shortening of TCRB CDR3s was recorded in all four CD4+ subsets from Type 1 diabetes patients.

The specimen was central memory CD4+ T cells from blood. The sequence derives from a man between 25 and 39 years old with type 1 diabetes. The rearrangement uses TRBV19 and TRBJ2-4; D is tentatively TRBD1 or TRBD2 (5 bases each). This CDR3 reads CASSIVGADIQYF. DNA for the CDR3: TGTGCCAGTAGTATAGTCGGGGCGGACATTCAGTACTTC. Full variable domain (remainder filled in from reference TRBV19 and TRBJ2-4): DGGITQSPKYLFRKEGQNVTLSCEQNLNHDAMYWYRQDPGQGLRLIYYSQIVNDFQKGDIAEGYSVSREKKESFPLTVTSAQKNPTAFYLCASSIVGADIQYFGAGTRLSVL.